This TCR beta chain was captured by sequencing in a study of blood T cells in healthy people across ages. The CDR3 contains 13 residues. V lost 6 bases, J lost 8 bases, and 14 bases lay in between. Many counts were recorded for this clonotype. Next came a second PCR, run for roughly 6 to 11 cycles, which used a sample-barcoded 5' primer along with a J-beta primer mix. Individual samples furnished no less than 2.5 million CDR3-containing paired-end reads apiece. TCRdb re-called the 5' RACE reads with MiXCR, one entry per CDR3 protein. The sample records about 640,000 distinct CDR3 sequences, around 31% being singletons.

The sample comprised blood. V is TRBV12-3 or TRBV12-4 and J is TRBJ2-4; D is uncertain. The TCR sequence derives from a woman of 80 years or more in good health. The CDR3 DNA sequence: TGTGCCAGCAGACGGACCGGTGTTGACATTCAGTACTTC. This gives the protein CASRRTGVDIQYF.